This passage covers 15 T cell receptor beta chains from one sample sequenced in a study of blood T cell repertoires in COVID-19. The table came from immunoSEQ multiplex PCR; TCRdb's copy has only in-frame clones and leaves some out. Of 190,000 or so clones listed, about 88% are singletons. Source material: peripheral blood. These receptors all stem from a man aged 35-49 years with active or convalescent COVID-19.

This clone was observed a handful of times. The chain is built from TRBV29-1 and TRBJ1-5, with D uncertain. The V end was cut by 4 bases, the J end by 6 bases, with 10 bases between. Per germline, CDR1 SQVTM and CDR2 ANQGSEA. The CDR3 extends over 12 amino acids. In DNA form, the CDR3 reads TGCAGCGTTGGGGCAGAGGGTCAGCCCCAGCATTTT. This sequence encodes CSVGAEGQPQHF.

The chain has TRBV4-2 and TRBJ1-1; D unclear. Trimming left V 4 bases short and J 7 bases short, with 13 bases between. This CDR3 has 13 amino acids. CDR1 and CDR2 from the germline V gene are LGHNA and YNFKEQ. In nucleotides, the CDR3 is TGTGCCAGCAGCCTCGATTTCCTGAGTGAAGCTTTCTTT. Amino acids: CASSLDFLSEAFF.

V is TRBV29-1 and J is TRBJ1-3, with D perhaps matching TRBD1 (5 bases). Germline CDR1 SQVTM, CDR2 ANQGSEA. The CDR3 contains 14 residues. The germline V and J ends were trimmed by 3 bases and 0 bases, with 9 bases remaining between them. CDR3 in amino acids: CSVEGTLSGNTIYF. The CDR3 region has the DNA TGCAGCGTTGAGGGGACTCTCTCTGGAAACACCATATATTTT.

This sequence joins TRBV11-3 and TRBJ2-1; D unresolved. CDR1 is SGHNT, CDR2 YENEEA, per germline. This CDR3 has 15 amino acids. Trimming removed 2 bases from V and 1 base from J, with 9 bases in between. CDR3 DNA: TGTGCCAGCAGCTTACAGTTTTCTTCCTACAATGAGCAGTTCTTC. Translated, it gives CASSLQFSSYNEQFF.

The chain carries TRBV19 and TRBJ2-5, with 7 bases matching TRBD1. Trimming cost V 0 bases and J 5 bases; bases outside gene matches: 6. The CDR3 runs 15 residues. Germline V CDR1 and CDR2: LNHDA, SQIVND (reference sequence). The CDR3 loop is CASSIDWGQRETQYF. The CDR3 bases are TGTGCCAGTAGTATAGATTGGGGACAGCGGGAGACCCAGTACTTC.

The chain links TRBV5-1 to TRBJ1-1; 8 positions agree with TRBD1. Germline lookup yields CDR1 SGHRS and CDR2 YFSETQ. The V and J ends lost 4 bases and 10 bases, in that order; junction bases with no gene match: 6. This CDR3 has 12 amino acids. Here the CDR3 DNA reads TGCGCCAGCAGCCTACAGGGGGTTCCAGCTTTCTTT. Its translation: CASSLQGVPAFF.

The rearrangement uses TRBV27 and TRBJ2-4; 15 nucleotides align to TRBD2. With V trimmed by 5 bases and J by 9 bases, 8 bases remained unmatched. Germline V CDR1 and CDR2: MNHEY, SMNVEV (reference sequence). This CDR3 contains 16 residues. The CDR3 nucleotides are TGTGCCAGCAGTCCCGGGACTAGCGGGGGGCGGGGCATTCAGTACTTC. Amino acid sequence: CASSPGTSGGRGIQYF.

The V gene is TRBV18, the J gene TRBJ1-1, with D perhaps matching TRBD1 (5 bases). CDR1 KGHSH and CDR2 LQKENI come from the germline V gene. V lost 5 bases and J 1 base, leaving 11 bases between the germline ends. The CDR3 consists of 14 residues. The DNA for the CDR3 is TGTGCCAGCTCAAGGCAGGGAACGAACACTGAAGCTTTCTTT. It specifies CASSRQGTNTEAFF.

This clone has more than one count but fewer than ten. The rearrangement uses TRBV29-1 and TRBJ1-5; the D is unclear. Germline V gene data show CDR1 as SQVTM and CDR2 as ANQGSEA. The CDR3 extends over 12 amino acids. V shed 6 bases and J shed 0 bases, with 6 bases lying between them. The CDR3 nucleotides are TGCAGCGTCCAAAATAGCAATCAGCCCCAGCATTTT. Translating gives CSVQNSNQPQHF.

Only one count was recorded for this clone. The V and J genes are TRBV7-3 and TRBJ1-6; a possible D gene is TRBD1 (5 bases). The CDR3 has 13 amino acids. The germline V and J ends were trimmed by 5 bases and 7 bases, with 9 bases remaining between them. Germline CDR1 and CDR2: SGHTA and FQGTGA. The CDR3 bases are TGTGCCAGCAGCCGCTCAGGGAATTCACCCCTCCACTTT. Translated: CASSRSGNSPLHF.

The chain is built from TRBV4-2 and TRBJ2-1, with 9 bases fitting TRBD2. Germline V gene lookup returns CDR1 LGHNA and CDR2 YNFKEQ. There are 16 residues in the CDR3. J was trimmed by 7 bases and V by 1 base; bases with no gene match: 8. The CDR3 is CASSQVTAGGQNEQFF. The CDR3 DNA is TGTGCCAGCAGCCAAGTAACGGCGGGGGGGCAGAATGAGCAGTTCTTC.

The rearrangement links TRBV2 to TRBJ2-5; TRBD2 is a possible D gene (5 bases). This CDR3 has 15 residues. With 3 bases removed from V and 2 bases from J, the gap between germline ends came to 13 bases. Germline CDR1 SNHLY, CDR2 FYNNEI. The CDR3 reads CASSDLPREQETQYF. The CDR3 region has the DNA TGTGCCAGCAGTGATCTTCCGAGGGAGCAAGAGACCCAGTACTTC.

This clone was seen a single time. This chain joins TRBV6-2 or TRBV6-3 and TRBJ2-7; 12 nucleotides match TRBD1. This CDR3 region has 14 residues. The V segment lost 4 bases and the J segment 5 bases; nucleotides outside the gene matches: 3. Germline values: CDR1 MNHEY, CDR2 SVGEGT. CDR3 nucleotide sequence: TGTGCCAGCAGTTCGGGGACAGGGGGCGACGAGCAGTACTTC. Protein: CASSSGTGGDEQYF.

The rearrangement joins TRBV9 to TRBJ2-1; TRBD2 matches at 7 bases. Germline V CDR1 and CDR2: SGDLS, YYNGEE. This CDR3 spans 16 amino acids. J lost 7 bases, V lost 3 bases, and 13 bases had no gene match. The CDR3 nucleotides read TGTGCCAGCAGCGCTTTTCGACTAGCCCCAGGGAATGAGCAGTTCTTC. Protein sequence: CASSAFRLAPGNEQFF.

V and J are TRBV3-1 (or the pseudogene TRBV3-2) and TRBJ1-6; D remains unclear. The CDR3 has 13 residues. Trimming took 4 bases from V and 7 from J, leaving 8 bases between them. Germline V gene sequence: CDR1 LGHDT, CDR2 YNNKEL (reference sequence). CDR3 in amino acids: CASSPTPNSPLHF. CDR3 DNA: TGTGCCAGCAGCCCGACACCGAATTCACCCCTCCACTTT.